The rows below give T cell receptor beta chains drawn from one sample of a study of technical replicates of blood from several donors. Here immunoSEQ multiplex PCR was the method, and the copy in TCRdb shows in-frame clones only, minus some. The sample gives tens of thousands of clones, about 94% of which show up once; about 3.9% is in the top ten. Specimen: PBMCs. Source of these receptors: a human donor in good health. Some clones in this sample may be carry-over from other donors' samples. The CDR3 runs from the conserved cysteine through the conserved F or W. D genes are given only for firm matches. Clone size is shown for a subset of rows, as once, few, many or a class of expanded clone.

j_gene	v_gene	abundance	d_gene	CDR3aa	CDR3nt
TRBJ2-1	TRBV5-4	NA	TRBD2	CALSGLAGYNEQFF	TGTGCCCTCAGCGGGCTAGCGGGGTACAATGAGCAGTTCTTC
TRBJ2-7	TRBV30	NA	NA	CAWSVPQAEQYF	TGTGCCTGGAGTGTACCGCAGGCCGAGCAGTACTTC
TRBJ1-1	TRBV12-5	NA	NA	CASGWGDTEAFF	TGTGCTAGTGGTTGGGGGGACACTGAAGCTTTCTTT
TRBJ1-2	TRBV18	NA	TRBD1	CASSPPGTGPRLYGYTF	TGTGCCAGCTCACCTCCCGGGACAGGGCCTCGCCTCTATGGCTACACCTTC
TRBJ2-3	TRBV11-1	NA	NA	CASSLEGGTDTQYF	TGTGCCAGCAGCTTAGAGGGAGGCACAGATACGCAGTATTTT
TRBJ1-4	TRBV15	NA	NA	CATGRGGNEKLFF	TGTGCCACCGGGCGGGGGGGGAATGAAAAACTGTTTTTT
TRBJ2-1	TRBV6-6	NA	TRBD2	CASSPGAGGDYNEQFF	TGTGCCAGCAGCCCTGGGGCGGGAGGGGACTACAATGAGCAGTTCTTC
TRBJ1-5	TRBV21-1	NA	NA	CASYRGGRAPNQPQHF	TGTGCCAGCTACAGAGGGGGCAGGGCCCCGAATCAGCCCCAGCATTTT
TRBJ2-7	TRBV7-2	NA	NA	CASSGAWSEQYF	TGTGCCAGCAGCGGGGCATGGAGCGAGCAGTACTTC
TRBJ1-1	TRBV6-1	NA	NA	CASSDRGLTEAFF	TGTGCCAGCAGTGACAGGGGCCTCACTGAAGCTTTCTTT
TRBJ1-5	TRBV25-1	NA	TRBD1	CASSMGTGGNQPQHF	TGTGCCAGCAGTATGGGGACAGGGGGCAATCAGCCCCAGCATTTT
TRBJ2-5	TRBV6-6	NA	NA	CASSPDGGTQYF	TGTGCCAGCAGTCCGGACGGGGGGACCCAGTACTTC
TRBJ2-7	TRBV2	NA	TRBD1	CASRGQIYEQYF	TGTGCCAGTAGGGGACAGATCTACGAGCAGTACTTC
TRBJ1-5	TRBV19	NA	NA	CASDRQGDWNQPQHF	TGTGCCAGCGATCGGCAGGGTGATTGGAATCAGCCCCAGCATTTT
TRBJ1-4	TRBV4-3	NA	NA	CASSQVRKLFF	TGCGCCAGCAGCCAAGTTCGAAAACTGTTTTTT
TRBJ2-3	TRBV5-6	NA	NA	CASSFGGAVTDTQYF	TGTGCCAGCAGCTTTGGAGGGGCGGTAACAGATACGCAGTATTTT
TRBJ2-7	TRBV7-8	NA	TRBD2	CASSPGTSGYEQYF	TGTGCCAGCAGCCCTGGGACTAGCGGCTACGAGCAGTACTTC
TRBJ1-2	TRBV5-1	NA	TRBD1	CASSPTGTANYGYTF	TGCGCCAGCAGCCCGACCGGGACAGCTAACTATGGCTACACCTTC
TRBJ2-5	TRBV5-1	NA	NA	CASSLAVGNPETQYF	TGCGCCAGCAGCTTGGCCGTCGGGAATCCAGAGACCCAGTACTTC
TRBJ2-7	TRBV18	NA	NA	CASSPPSGRHEQYF	TGTGCCAGCTCACCACCGTCTGGCCGCCACGAGCAGTACTTC
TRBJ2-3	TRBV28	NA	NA	CASSLHTDTQYF	TGTGCCAGCAGTTTACACACAGATACGCAGTATTTT
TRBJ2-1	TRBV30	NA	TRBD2	CAWSNWREFYNEQFF	TGTGCCTGGAGCAACTGGCGGGAGTTTTACAATGAGCAGTTCTTC
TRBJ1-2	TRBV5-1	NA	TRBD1	CASSLVATGVDGYTF	TGCGCCAGCAGCTTGGTGGCGACAGGGGTCGATGGCTACACCTTC
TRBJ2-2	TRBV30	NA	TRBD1	CAWRQGKLAGELFF	TGTGCCTGGAGACAGGGGAAATTGGCCGGGGAGCTGTTTTTT
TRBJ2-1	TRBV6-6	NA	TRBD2	CASSQTSGGRYNEQFF	TGTGCCAGCAGCCAGACTAGCGGAGGCCGTTACAATGAGCAGTTCTTC
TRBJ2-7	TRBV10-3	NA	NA	CATFPGPSDEQYF	TGTGCCACATTTCCGGGTCCCTCGGACGAGCAGTACTTC
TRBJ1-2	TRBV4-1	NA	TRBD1	CASSQGAGQSLYGYTF	TGCGCCAGCAGCCAAGGGGCGGGACAGTCTCTCTATGGCTACACCTTC
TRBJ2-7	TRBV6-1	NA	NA	CASRSEQGTPDEQYF	TGTGCCAGCAGGAGCGAACAGGGGACTCCCGACGAGCAGTACTTC
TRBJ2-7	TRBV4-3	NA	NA	CASSQDALNSYEQYF	TGCGCCAGCAGCCAAGATGCACTGAATTCCTACGAGCAGTACTTC
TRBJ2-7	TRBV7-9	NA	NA	CASSFWGAYEQYF	TGTGCCAGCAGCTTCTGGGGGGCCTACGAGCAGTACTTC
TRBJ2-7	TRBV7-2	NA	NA	CASSWGLAGREQYF	TGTGCCAGCAGCTGGGGACTCGCGGGAAGGGAGCAGTACTTC
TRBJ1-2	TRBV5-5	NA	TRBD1	CASSLNRGLNYGYTF	TGTGCCAGCAGCCTGAACAGGGGGCTAAACTATGGCTACACCTTC
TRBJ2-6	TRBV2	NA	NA	CASSGGVSGANVLTF	TGTGCCAGCAGTGGGGGGGTCTCTGGGGCCAACGTCCTGACTTTC
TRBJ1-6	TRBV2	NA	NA	CASQGGNSPLHF	TGTGCCTCGCAAGGAGGTAATTCACCCCTCCACTTT
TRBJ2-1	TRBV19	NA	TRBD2	CASSPPTGLAGGVDEQFF	TGTGCCAGTAGTCCACCCACGGGACTAGCGGGAGGTGTCGATGAGCAGTTCTTC
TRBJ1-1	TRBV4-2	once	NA	CASSWGGGTEAFF	TGTGCCAGCAGCTGGGGAGGGGGCACTGAAGCTTTCTTT
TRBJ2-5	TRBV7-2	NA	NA	CASSLGLLAAQETQYF	TGTGCCAGCAGCTTAGGCCTTTTAGCGGCCCAAGAGACCCAGTACTTC
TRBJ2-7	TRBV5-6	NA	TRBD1	CASSLGDRASYEQYF	TGTGCCAGCAGCTTGGGGGACAGGGCTTCCTACGAGCAGTACTTC
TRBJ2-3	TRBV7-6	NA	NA	CASSGGDFSTDTQYF	TGTGCCAGTTCCGGCGGGGACTTTAGCACAGATACGCAGTATTTT
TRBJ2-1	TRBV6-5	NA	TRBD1	CASRGIGQGAYEQFF	TGTGCCAGCAGGGGGATAGGACAGGGGGCATATGAGCAGTTCTTC
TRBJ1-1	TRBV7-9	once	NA	CASSLTGQVNTEAFF	TGTGCCAGCAGCTTAACGGGACAAGTGAACACTGAAGCTTTCTTT
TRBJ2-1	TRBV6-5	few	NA	CASSYASGSYNEQFF	TGTGCCAGCAGTTACGCATCAGGCAGTTACAATGAGCAGTTCTTC
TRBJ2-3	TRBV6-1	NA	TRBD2	CASSGLAGGPGTDTQYF	TGTGCCAGCAGTGGACTAGCGGGGGGGCCGGGCACAGATACGCAGTATTTT
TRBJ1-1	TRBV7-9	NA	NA	CASSAGGLNTEAFF	TGTGCCAGCAGCGCAGGCGGGCTGAACACTGAAGCTTTCTTT
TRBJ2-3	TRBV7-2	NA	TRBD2	CASSYRDYGDTQYF	TGTGCCAGCAGCTACCGGGACTATGGAGATACGCAGTATTTT
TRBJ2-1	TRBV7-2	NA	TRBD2	CASGSTSASTKQFF	TGTGCCAGCGGATCGACTAGCGCCTCTACGAAGCAGTTCTTC
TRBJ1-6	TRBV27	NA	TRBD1	CASRDTGVDSPLHF	TGTGCCAGCAGGGATACAGGGGTTGATTCACCCCTCCACTTT
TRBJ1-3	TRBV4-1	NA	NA	CASSQPLGGTIYF	TGCGCCAGCAGCCAGCCCCTGGGGGGCACCATATATTTT
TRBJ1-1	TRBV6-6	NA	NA	CASSYPGATEAFF	TGTGCCAGCAGTTACCCCGGAGCGACTGAAGCTTTCTTT
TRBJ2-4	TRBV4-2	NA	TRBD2	CASSQGFLAEGSIQYF	TGTGCCAGCAGCCAAGGGTTCCTAGCGGAGGGGAGCATTCAGTACTTC
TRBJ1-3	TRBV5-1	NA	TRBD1	CASSFTGGAYGNTIYF	TGCGCCAGCAGCTTCACAGGGGGCGCGTACGGAAACACCATATATTTT
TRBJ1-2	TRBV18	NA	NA	CASSPDKSNGYTF	TGTGCCAGCTCACCGGACAAATCGAATGGCTACACCTTC
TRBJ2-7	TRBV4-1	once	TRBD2	CASSRGGAGAYEQYF	TGCGCCAGCAGCCGAGGAGGAGCGGGAGCATACGAGCAGTACTTC